The clone carrying this T cell receptor (beta chain) was found a few times. Its matching antigen is unknown. The sample belongs to a study of T-cell reconstitution after alpha-beta-depleted transplantation in children. Study outcomes and limitations: From surviving recipient T cells and thymic progenitors came the high day-60 TCRbeta diversity observed in some patients. It was reported that alpha-beta T cells came from several hundred expanded graft clones (about two months after transplant). T-cell numbers and diversity, one year after transplant, stemmed largely from T cells that were newly produced.

During its preparation, the TCRbeta library received unique molecular identifiers. TCRdb reprocessed the PCR reads via MiXCR and lists one record per CDR3 protein. The sample records some 830,000 distinct CDR3 sequences, 16% being singletons. V was trimmed by 1 base and J by 3 bases, leaving 12 bases between them. CDR1 SEHNR and CDR2 FQNEAQ come from the germline V gene (reference sequence). The CDR3 totals 15 residues. This chain uses TRBV7-9 with TRBJ1-1; D not resolved. The source is a male patient aged 10-17 years who had a stem cell transplant for acute lymphoblastic leukemia, so the T cells may come from the graft donor. The sequenced sample was PBMCs, mostly from graft donor cells, obtained 360 days after TCRalphabeta/CD19-depleted stem cell transplant. The CDR3 spells CASSLGVGYDTEAFF. As DNA, the CDR3 is TGTGCCAGCAGCTTAGGAGTCGGGTACGACACTGAAGCTTTCTTT.